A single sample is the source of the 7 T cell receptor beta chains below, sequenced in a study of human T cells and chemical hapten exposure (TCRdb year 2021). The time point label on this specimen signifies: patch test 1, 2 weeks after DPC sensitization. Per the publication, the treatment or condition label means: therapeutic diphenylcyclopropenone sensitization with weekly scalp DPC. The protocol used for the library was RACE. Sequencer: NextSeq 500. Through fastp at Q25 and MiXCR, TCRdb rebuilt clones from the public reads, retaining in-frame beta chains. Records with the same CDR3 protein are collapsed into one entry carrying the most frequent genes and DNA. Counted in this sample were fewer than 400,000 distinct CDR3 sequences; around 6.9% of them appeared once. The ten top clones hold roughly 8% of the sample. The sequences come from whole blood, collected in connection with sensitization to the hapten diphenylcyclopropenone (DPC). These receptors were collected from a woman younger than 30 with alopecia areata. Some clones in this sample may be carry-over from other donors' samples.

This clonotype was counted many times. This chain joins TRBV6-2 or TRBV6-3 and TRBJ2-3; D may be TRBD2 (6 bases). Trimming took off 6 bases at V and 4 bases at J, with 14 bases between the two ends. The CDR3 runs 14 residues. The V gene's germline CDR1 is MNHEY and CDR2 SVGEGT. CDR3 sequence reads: CASSRGEEADTQYF. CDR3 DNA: TGTGCCAGCAGCCGCGGGGAGGAAGCAGATACGCAGTATTTT.

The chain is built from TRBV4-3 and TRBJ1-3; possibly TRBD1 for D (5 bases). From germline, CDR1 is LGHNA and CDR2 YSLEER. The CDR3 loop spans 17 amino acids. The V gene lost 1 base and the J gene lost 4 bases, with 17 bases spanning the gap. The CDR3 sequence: CASSQALSGASGNTIYF. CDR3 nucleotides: TGCGCCAGCAGCCAAGCATTGTCCGGGGCGTCCGGAAACACCATATATTTT.

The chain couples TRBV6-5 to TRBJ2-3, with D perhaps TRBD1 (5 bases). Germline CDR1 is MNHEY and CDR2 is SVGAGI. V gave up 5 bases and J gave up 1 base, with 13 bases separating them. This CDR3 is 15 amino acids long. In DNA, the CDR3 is TGTGCCAGCAGTAACCCGACAGTAGGCACAGATACGCAGTATTTT. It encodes CASSNPTVGTDTQYF.

DNA for the CDR3: TGTGCCAGCAGCCGCGACGGGACTCCACCGAACACAGATACGCAGTATTTT. Amino acids: CASSRDGTPPNTDTQYF. V is TRBV3-1 and J is TRBJ2-3; weak D call: TRBD2 (6 bases). V was cut by 4 bases and J by 2 bases, with 19 bases left in between. The CDR3 is made up of 17 amino acids. The germline gives CDR1 LGHDT, CDR2 YNNKEL (reference sequence).

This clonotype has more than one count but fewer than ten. CDR3 coding DNA: TGTGCCAGCAGTTTGGATCCAAACCGGAACAATGAGCAGTTCTTC. This gives the protein CASSLDPNRNNEQFF. The rearrangement joins TRBV6-6 to TRBJ2-1; no clear D. The germline CDR1 and CDR2 sequences are MNHNY and SVGAGI (reference sequence). The CDR3 length is 15 residues. V was trimmed by 4 bases and J by 5 bases, leaving 15 bases between them.

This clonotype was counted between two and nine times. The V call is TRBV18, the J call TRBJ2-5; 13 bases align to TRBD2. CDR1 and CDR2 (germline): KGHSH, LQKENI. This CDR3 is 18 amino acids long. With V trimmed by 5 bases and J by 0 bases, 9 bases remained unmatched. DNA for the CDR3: TGTGCCAGCTCATCTACGGGACTAGCGGGGAGGTACCAAGAGACCCAGTACTTC. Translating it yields CASSSTGLAGRYQETQYF.

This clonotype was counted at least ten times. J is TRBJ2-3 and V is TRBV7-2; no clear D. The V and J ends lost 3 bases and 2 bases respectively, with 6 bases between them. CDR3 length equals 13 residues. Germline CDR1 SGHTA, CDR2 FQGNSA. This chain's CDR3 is CASSLAVTDTQYF. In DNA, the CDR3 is TGTGCCAGCAGCTTGGCGGTCACAGATACGCAGTATTTT.